Listed below are T cell receptor beta chains from one sample, sequenced in a study of blood T cell repertoires in COVID-19. Clones were read by immunoSEQ multiplex PCR, and TCRdb kept only the in-frame ones, dropping some. The repertoire consists of 150,000 to 180,000 clones, with roughly four fifths occurring once and the leading ten covering approximately 30%. The sequenced sample was peripheral blood. The receptors come from a woman aged 60-75 years with acute or convalescent COVID-19. Each CDR3 is given with its conserved first and last residue. The D gene is left open where the match is weak. Size tells how often a clone was seen (once, few, many) or the class of an expanded clone, and some rows leave it out.

clone size: -
V gene: TRBV30
J gene: TRBJ2-2
D gene: -
CDR3 DNA: TGTGCCTGGATAGGAGGCCCGAACACCGGGGAGCTGTTTTTT
CDR3 protein: CAWIGGPNTGELFF

clone size: -
V gene: TRBV12-3/TRBV12-4
J gene: TRBJ2-5
D gene: TRBD1
CDR3 DNA: TGTGCCAGCAGTGACAGGGCGGAGACCCAGTACTTC
CDR3 protein: CASSDRAETQYF

clone size: -
V gene: TRBV2
J gene: TRBJ1-1
D gene: -
CDR3 DNA: TGTGCCAGCAGTGAAGGGCGGATCGCTGAAGCTTTCTTT
CDR3 protein: CASSEGRIAEAFF

clone size: -
V gene: TRBV30
J gene: TRBJ1-3
D gene: -
CDR3 DNA: TGTGCCTGGAGTGCTGCTACGTCCTCTGGAAACACCATATATTTT
CDR3 protein: CAWSAATSSGNTIYF

clone size: -
V gene: TRBV14
J gene: TRBJ2-3
D gene: TRBD2
CDR3 DNA: TGTGCCAGCAGCCCGGGACTAGCGGGGGGCACAGATACGCAGTATTTT
CDR3 protein: CASSPGLAGGTDTQYF

clone size: -
V gene: TRBV24-1
J gene: TRBJ2-1
D gene: -
CDR3 DNA: TGTGCCACCAGTGGACAGGAAAACAATGAGCAGTTCTTC
CDR3 protein: CATSGQENNEQFF

clone size: medium-sized
V gene: TRBV6-2/TRBV6-3
J gene: TRBJ2-7
D gene: TRBD1
CDR3 DNA: TGTGCCAGCAGTTCTTGGACAGGGGTTACCTACGAGCAGTACTTC
CDR3 protein: CASSSWTGVTYEQYF

clone size: few
V gene: TRBV20-1
J gene: TRBJ1-3
D gene: TRBD1
CDR3 DNA: TGCAGTGCTAGGCAGGGGGAAACCATATATTTT
CDR3 protein: CSARQGETIYF

clone size: once
V gene: TRBV5-6
J gene: TRBJ1-2
D gene: TRBD1
CDR3 DNA: TGTGCCAGCAGCTTCGGGACAGGGGTAGGCTACACCTTC
CDR3 protein: CASSFGTGVGYTF

clone size: -
V gene: TRBV3-1/TRBV3-2
J gene: TRBJ2-1
D gene: -
CDR3 DNA: TGTGCCAGCAGCCCTACTAGAGCCGGTGAGCAGTTCTTC
CDR3 protein: CASSPTRAGEQFF

clone size: -
V gene: TRBV19
J gene: TRBJ2-5
D gene: TRBD1
CDR3 DNA: TGTGCCAGTAGGCTACAGGGGGCATCGGAGACCCAGTACTTC
CDR3 protein: CASRLQGASETQYF

clone size: -
V gene: TRBV18
J gene: TRBJ2-7
D gene: -
CDR3 DNA: TGTGCCAGCTCCCCCCAGGGGAACTCCTACGAGCAGTACTTC
CDR3 protein: CASSPQGNSYEQYF

clone size: few
V gene: TRBV5-1
J gene: TRBJ1-2
D gene: TRBD1
CDR3 DNA: TGCGCCAGCAGCCTCCTGACAGGGCACCCCTATGGCTACACCTTC
CDR3 protein: CASSLLTGHPYGYTF

clone size: -
V gene: TRBV5-1
J gene: TRBJ1-1
D gene: -
CDR3 DNA: TGCGCCAGCAGCTTGATCAGTGGGCAAGCTGAAGCTTTCTTT
CDR3 protein: CASSLISGQAEAFF

clone size: -
V gene: TRBV5-1
J gene: TRBJ2-7
D gene: -
CDR3 DNA: TGCGCCAGCAGCTTCGGGGGAACTCCCTACGAGCAGTACTTC
CDR3 protein: CASSFGGTPYEQYF

clone size: -
V gene: TRBV19
J gene: TRBJ2-5
D gene: TRBD2
CDR3 DNA: TGTGCCAGTAGTCCGACTAGCGCAATTGGGGAGACCCAGTACTTC
CDR3 protein: CASSPTSAIGETQYF

clone size: few
V gene: TRBV27
J gene: TRBJ1-1
D gene: -
CDR3 DNA: TGTGCCAGCAGCCCCTTCGGGGGGGTGGGAACTGAAGCTTTCTTT
CDR3 protein: CASSPFGGVGTEAFF

clone size: once
V gene: TRBV3-1/TRBV3-2
J gene: TRBJ1-2
D gene: -
CDR3 DNA: TGTGCCAGCAGCCCGAGAAGGGCGGGCTATGGCTACACCTTC
CDR3 protein: CASSPRRAGYGYTF

clone size: -
V gene: TRBV23-1
J gene: TRBJ1-2
D gene: -
CDR3 DNA: TGCGCCAGCAGTCAAAGGCCGACAGCTAACTATGGCTACACCTTC
CDR3 protein: CASSQRPTANYGYTF

clone size: -
V gene: TRBV7-3
J gene: TRBJ1-2
D gene: -
CDR3 DNA: TGTGCCAGCAGCGCCTCCGGGACGGGAGATGGCTACACCTTC
CDR3 protein: CASSASGTGDGYTF

clone size: -
V gene: TRBV6-5
J gene: TRBJ2-3
D gene: -
CDR3 DNA: TGTGCCAGCAGCCTACAGGAGAGCTACACAGATACGCAGTATTTT
CDR3 protein: CASSLQESYTDTQYF

clone size: -
V gene: TRBV10-3
J gene: TRBJ2-7
D gene: TRBD1
CDR3 DNA: TGTGCCATCAGTCCGGGACAGGGCTACGAGCAGTACTTC
CDR3 protein: CAISPGQGYEQYF

clone size: -
V gene: TRBV6-2/TRBV6-3
J gene: TRBJ2-7
D gene: TRBD1
CDR3 DNA: TGTGCCAGCAGCGAGGGACAGACTAACTACGAGCAGTACTTC
CDR3 protein: CASSEGQTNYEQYF

clone size: -
V gene: TRBV6-5
J gene: TRBJ1-4
D gene: -
CDR3 DNA: TGTGCCAGCAGTTACGGGCAGGCCAAGGAAAAACTGTTTTTT
CDR3 protein: CASSYGQAKEKLFF

clone size: -
V gene: TRBV7-8
J gene: TRBJ1-2
D gene: -
CDR3 DNA: TGTGCCAGCAGCCTCGACCCGAGGGGCTACACCTTC
CDR3 protein: CASSLDPRGYTF

clone size: -
V gene: TRBV10-3
J gene: TRBJ1-2
D gene: -
CDR3 DNA: TGTGCCATCAGTGAGTCGCCGGGGAGTGGCTACACCTTC
CDR3 protein: CAISESPGSGYTF

clone size: -
V gene: TRBV6-2/TRBV6-3
J gene: TRBJ1-2
D gene: TRBD1
CDR3 DNA: TGTGCCAGCAGTTCCCGACAGGGTCGAGCTAACTATGGCTACACCTTC
CDR3 protein: CASSSRQGRANYGYTF

clone size: -
V gene: TRBV2
J gene: TRBJ1-1
D gene: -
CDR3 DNA: TGTGCCAGCAGTACCCAGACGCGGGAGACTGAAGCTTTCTTT
CDR3 protein: CASSTQTRETEAFF

clone size: few
V gene: TRBV19
J gene: TRBJ1-2
D gene: TRBD1
CDR3 DNA: TGTGCCAGTAGCCCGGGACAGGGAACGGTCGGCTACACCTTC
CDR3 protein: CASSPGQGTVGYTF

clone size: -
V gene: TRBV13
J gene: TRBJ2-5
D gene: -
CDR3 DNA: TGTGCCAGCAGCTTAGAGTCCCAGGGGACCCAGTACTTC
CDR3 protein: CASSLESQGTQYF

clone size: -
V gene: TRBV5-1
J gene: TRBJ1-3
D gene: TRBD1
CDR3 DNA: TGCGCCAGCAGCCCTCAGGGGGCTGGCTCTGGAAACACCATATATTTT
CDR3 protein: CASSPQGAGSGNTIYF

clone size: few
V gene: TRBV5-1
J gene: TRBJ1-6
D gene: TRBD1
CDR3 DNA: TGCGCCAGCAGCTCTACCGGGACAGGCGACAATTCACCCCTCCACTTT
CDR3 protein: CASSSTGTGDNSPLHF

clone size: -
V gene: TRBV19
J gene: TRBJ2-5
D gene: -
CDR3 DNA: TGTGCCAGTAGTCGATCAGTCCACCCTCCGGAGACCCAGTACTTC
CDR3 protein: CASSRSVHPPETQYF

clone size: -
V gene: TRBV7-2
J gene: TRBJ1-2
D gene: -
CDR3 DNA: TGTGCCAGCAGCCCAGGGTATAGCTATGGCTACACCTTC
CDR3 protein: CASSPGYSYGYTF

clone size: few
V gene: TRBV3-1/TRBV3-2
J gene: TRBJ1-2
D gene: TRBD1
CDR3 DNA: TGTGCCAGCAGCCAGCGACAGGGAACCTATGGCTACACCTTC
CDR3 protein: CASSQRQGTYGYTF

clone size: -
V gene: TRBV5-1
J gene: TRBJ1-6
D gene: TRBD1
CDR3 DNA: TGCGCCAGCAGCAGGGGACAGGGTCATTCACCCCTCCACTTT
CDR3 protein: CASSRGQGHSPLHF

clone size: -
V gene: TRBV3-1/TRBV3-2
J gene: TRBJ1-2
D gene: TRBD1
CDR3 DNA: TGTGCCAGCACCGCCTCTTTGGGGACAGGGTTTGGCTACACCTTC
CDR3 protein: CASTASLGTGFGYTF

clone size: -
V gene: TRBV12-3/TRBV12-4
J gene: TRBJ2-1
D gene: -
CDR3 DNA: TGTGCCAGCAGTTTTCGGGTTGAGCAGTTCTTC
CDR3 protein: CASSFRVEQFF

clone size: -
V gene: TRBV3-1/TRBV3-2
J gene: TRBJ1-1
D gene: -
CDR3 DNA: TGTGCCAGCAGCCCCCCCTGGGGGGACGCTGAAGCTTTCTTT
CDR3 protein: CASSPPWGDAEAFF

clone size: medium-sized
V gene: TRBV5-6
J gene: TRBJ1-2
D gene: -
CDR3 DNA: TGTGCCAGCAGCGGGAGGTACTCTAACTATGGCTACACCTTC
CDR3 protein: CASSGRYSNYGYTF

clone size: -
V gene: TRBV5-1
J gene: TRBJ1-2
D gene: -
CDR3 DNA: TGCGCCAGCAGCCCGGGACACCCCAACTATGGCTACACCTTC
CDR3 protein: CASSPGHPNYGYTF

clone size: -
V gene: TRBV15
J gene: TRBJ2-3
D gene: TRBD1
CDR3 DNA: TGTGCCACGGTCCGGGACAGGGGCGTAGATACGCAGTATTTT
CDR3 protein: CATVRDRGVDTQYF

clone size: -
V gene: TRBV29-1
J gene: TRBJ2-5
D gene: -
CDR3 DNA: TGCAGCGTTGATGGGGGCAGGGAGACCCAGTACTTC
CDR3 protein: CSVDGGRETQYF

clone size: -
V gene: TRBV7-9
J gene: TRBJ2-1
D gene: -
CDR3 DNA: TGTGCCAGCAGCTTAGTGGGCGGGGACAATGAGCAGTTCTTC
CDR3 protein: CASSLVGGDNEQFF

clone size: -
V gene: TRBV24-1
J gene: TRBJ2-1
D gene: TRBD1
CDR3 DNA: TGTGCCACCAGTGACCCGACAGGGTTTGCCAATGAGCAGTTCTTC
CDR3 protein: CATSDPTGFANEQFF